The T cell receptor beta chain described here comes from a study of Tregs in tolerant kidney transplant recipients. For the study at large: Related graft donors supplied nonmyeloablative bone marrow transplants, and mixed chimerism was transient. Study-level results: Biological reproducibility was not directly addressed in this study. Few patients were studied, so findings need validation in larger groups.

A single count supports this clone. Its specificity is not known. Profiled with immunoSEQ multiplex PCR; TCRdb holds only in-frame clones, not every one. The data contain roughly 99,000 clones, 90% to 95% of them singletons. V shed 3 bases, J shed 1 base, and the junction held 25 bases outside the gene matches. CDR1 and CDR2 from the germline V gene are LNHDA and SQIVND (reference sequence). This CDR3 has 22 amino acids. This chain joins TRBV19 and TRBJ2-3; 7 nucleotides align to TRBD1. This clonotype was sampled from a human donor who received a combined kidney and bone marrow transplant. The material sequenced was CD4+ T cells from blood, taken before the transplant. The CDR3 region has the DNA TGTGCCAGTAGTATTAGTGGAGTATATAGGGGACAGCTATCAGAGGGCACAGATACGCAGTATTTT. It encodes CASSISGVYRGQLSEGTDTQYF.